This T cell receptor (beta chain) was found in a study of identifying expanded T cells in peripheral blood. As to this clone: Its specificity is not known.

General study points: Differentially abundant clones: around 1.2 between replicates, 16.4 at approximately 13 days, 19 at four. Variance in clone template counts between approximately 2-week samples significantly increased with total template count across all healthy donors.

Sequenced by immunoSEQ multiplex PCR; TCRdb stores in-frame clones only, minus some. The repertoire holds tens of thousands of clones, with 89% as singletons. V lost 3 bases to trimming and J lost 6 bases, with 17 bases between them. CDR1 is SGHNT and CDR2 is YENEEA in the germline V gene. The CDR3 has 16 residues. No infections or other immune events were documented during collection. The chain has TRBV11-3 and TRBJ2-2; D is possibly TRBD2 (5 bases). The TCR was taken from a person aged 18 to 70 in good health. Sequencing input: blood. The CDR3 is CASSFGSITGAGELFF. CDR3 sequence (DNA): TGTGCCAGCAGCTTTGGATCAATTACCGGGGCCGGGGAGCTGTTTTTT.